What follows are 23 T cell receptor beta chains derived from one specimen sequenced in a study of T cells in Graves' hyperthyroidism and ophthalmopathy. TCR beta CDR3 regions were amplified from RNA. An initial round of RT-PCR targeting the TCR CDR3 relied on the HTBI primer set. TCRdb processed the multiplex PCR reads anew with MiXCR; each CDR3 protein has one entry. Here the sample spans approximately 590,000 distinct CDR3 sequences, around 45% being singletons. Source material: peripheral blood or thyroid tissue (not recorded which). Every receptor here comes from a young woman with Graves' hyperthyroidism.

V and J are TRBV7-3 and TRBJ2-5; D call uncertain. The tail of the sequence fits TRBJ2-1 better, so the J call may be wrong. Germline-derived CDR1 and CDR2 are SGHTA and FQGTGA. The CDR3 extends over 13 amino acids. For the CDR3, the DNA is TGTGCCAGCAGCCCGGTGGCCCACAATGAGCAGTTCTTC. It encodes CASSPVAHNEQFF.

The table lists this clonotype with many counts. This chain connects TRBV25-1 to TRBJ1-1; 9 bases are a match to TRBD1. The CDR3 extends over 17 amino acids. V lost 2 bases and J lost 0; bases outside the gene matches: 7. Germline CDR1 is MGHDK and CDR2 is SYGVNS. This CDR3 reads CASSEPRDREMNTEAFF. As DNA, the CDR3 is TGTGCCAGCAGTGAACCCCGGGACAGGGAGATGAACACTGAAGCTTTCTTT.

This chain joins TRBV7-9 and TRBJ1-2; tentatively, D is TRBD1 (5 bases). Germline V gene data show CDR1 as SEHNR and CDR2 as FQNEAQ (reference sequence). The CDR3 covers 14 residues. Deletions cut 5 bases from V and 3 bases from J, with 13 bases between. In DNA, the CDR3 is TGTGCCAGCAGCGAATACGGGACTCACTATGGCTACACCTTC. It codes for CASSEYGTHYGYTF.

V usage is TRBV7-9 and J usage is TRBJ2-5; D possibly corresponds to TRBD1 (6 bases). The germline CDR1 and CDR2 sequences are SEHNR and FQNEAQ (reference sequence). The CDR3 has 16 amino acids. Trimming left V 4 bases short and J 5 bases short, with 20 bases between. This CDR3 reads CASSSLTGQPTETQYF. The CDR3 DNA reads TGTGCCAGCAGCTCGCTTACAGGACAGCCAACCGAGACCCAGTACTTC.

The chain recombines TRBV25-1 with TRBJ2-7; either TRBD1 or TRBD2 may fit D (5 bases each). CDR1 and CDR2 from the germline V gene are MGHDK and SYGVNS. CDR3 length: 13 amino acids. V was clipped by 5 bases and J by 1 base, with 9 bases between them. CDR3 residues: CASSWGMSYEQYF. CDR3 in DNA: TGTGCCAGCAGTTGGGGGATGTCCTACGAGCAGTACTTC.

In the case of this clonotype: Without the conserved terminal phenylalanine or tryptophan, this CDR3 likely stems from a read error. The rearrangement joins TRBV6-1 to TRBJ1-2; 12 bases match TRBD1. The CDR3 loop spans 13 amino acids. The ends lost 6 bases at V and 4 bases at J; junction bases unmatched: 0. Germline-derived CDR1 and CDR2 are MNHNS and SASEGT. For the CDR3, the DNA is TGTGCCAGCAGGGGACAGGGGGCCTATGGCTACACCTCC. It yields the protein CASRGQGAYGYTS.

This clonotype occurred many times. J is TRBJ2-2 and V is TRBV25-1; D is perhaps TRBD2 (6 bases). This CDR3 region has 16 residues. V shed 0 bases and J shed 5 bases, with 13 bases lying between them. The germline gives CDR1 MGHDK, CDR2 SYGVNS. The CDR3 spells CASSEYLGGGTGELFF. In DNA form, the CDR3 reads TGTGCCAGCAGTGAATATTTGGGGGGAGGTACCGGGGAGCTGTTTTTT.

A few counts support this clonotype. Here the CDR3 reads CASRKGTDHYGYTF. The DNA of the CDR3 is TGTGCCAGCAGAAAGGGGACGGATCACTATGGCTACACCTTC. The chain combines TRBV7-9 with TRBJ1-2; possible D gene TRBD1, 5 bases. Germline lookup yields CDR1 SEHNR and CDR2 FQNEAQ (reference sequence). The CDR3 runs 14 residues. V was shortened by 6 bases and J by 3 bases, with 14 bases between the two germline ends.

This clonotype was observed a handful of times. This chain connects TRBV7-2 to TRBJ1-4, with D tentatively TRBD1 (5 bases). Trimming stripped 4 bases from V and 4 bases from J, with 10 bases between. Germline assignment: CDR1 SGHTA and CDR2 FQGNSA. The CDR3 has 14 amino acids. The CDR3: CASSSAGHNEKLFF. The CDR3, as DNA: TGTGCCAGCAGCTCAGCCGGACATAATGAAAAACTGTTTTTT.

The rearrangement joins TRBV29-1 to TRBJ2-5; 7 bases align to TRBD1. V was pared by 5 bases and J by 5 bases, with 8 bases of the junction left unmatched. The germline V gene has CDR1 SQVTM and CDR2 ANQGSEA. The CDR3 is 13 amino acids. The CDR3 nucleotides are TGCAGCGTTCGCCGGGGACAGAGGGAGACCCAGTACTTC. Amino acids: CSVRRGQRETQYF.

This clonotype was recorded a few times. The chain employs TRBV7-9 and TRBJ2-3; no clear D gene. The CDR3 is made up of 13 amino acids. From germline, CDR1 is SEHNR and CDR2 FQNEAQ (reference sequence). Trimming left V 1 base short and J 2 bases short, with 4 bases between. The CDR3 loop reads CASSLETTDTQYF. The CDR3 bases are TGTGCCAGCAGCTTAGAAACCACAGATACGCAGTATTTT.

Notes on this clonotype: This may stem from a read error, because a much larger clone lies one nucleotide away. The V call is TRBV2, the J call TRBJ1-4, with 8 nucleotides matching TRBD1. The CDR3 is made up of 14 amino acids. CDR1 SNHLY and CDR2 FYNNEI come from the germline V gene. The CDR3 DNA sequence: TGTGCCAGCAGCACAGGGGGAGTGAATGAAAAACTGCTTTTT. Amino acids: CASSTGGVNEKLLF.

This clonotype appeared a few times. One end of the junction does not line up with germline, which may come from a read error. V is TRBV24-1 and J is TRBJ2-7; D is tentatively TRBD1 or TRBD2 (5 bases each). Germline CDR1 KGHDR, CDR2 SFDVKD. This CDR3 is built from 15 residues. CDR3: CASSYTRDAHYEQYF. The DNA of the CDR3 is TGTGCCAGCAGTTACACCAGGGACGCCCACTACGAGCAGTACTTC.

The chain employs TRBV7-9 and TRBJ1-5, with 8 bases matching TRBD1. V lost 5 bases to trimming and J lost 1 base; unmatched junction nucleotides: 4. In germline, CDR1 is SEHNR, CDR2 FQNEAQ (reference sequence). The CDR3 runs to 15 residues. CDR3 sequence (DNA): TGTGCCAGCAGCCCATGGGACAGGAGCAATCAGCCCCAGCATTTT. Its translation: CASSPWDRSNQPQHF.

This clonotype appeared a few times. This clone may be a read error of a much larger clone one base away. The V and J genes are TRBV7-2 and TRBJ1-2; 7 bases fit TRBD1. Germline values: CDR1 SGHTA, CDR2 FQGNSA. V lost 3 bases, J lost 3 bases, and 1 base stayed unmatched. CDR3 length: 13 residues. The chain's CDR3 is CASSFGTDYGYTF. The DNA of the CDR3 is TGTGCCAGCAGCTTTGGGACAGACTATGGCTACACCTTC.

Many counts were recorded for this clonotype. DNA for the CDR3: TGTGCCAGCAGTTTATTAGAGGTCCGTTCACCCCTCCACTTT. Translation gives CASSLLEVRSPLHF. The gene calls are TRBV12-3 or TRBV12-4 and TRBJ1-6; no firm D call. Trimming took off 2 bases at V and 9 bases at J, with 11 bases between the two ends. The CDR3 is 14 residues long.

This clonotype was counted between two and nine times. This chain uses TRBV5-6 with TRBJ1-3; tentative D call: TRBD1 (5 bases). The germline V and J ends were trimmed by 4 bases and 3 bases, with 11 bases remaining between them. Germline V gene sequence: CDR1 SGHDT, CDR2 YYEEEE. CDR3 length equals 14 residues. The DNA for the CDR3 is TGTGCCAGCAGCGGGCAGGGCGGTGGAAACACCATATATTTT. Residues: CASSGQGGGNTIYF. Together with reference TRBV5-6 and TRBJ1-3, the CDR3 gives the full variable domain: DAGVTQSPTHLIKTRGQQVTLRCSPKSGHDTVSWYQQALGQGPQFIFQYYEEEERQRGNFPDRFSGHQFPNYSSELNVNALLLGDSALYLCASSGQGGGNTIYFGEGSWLTVV.

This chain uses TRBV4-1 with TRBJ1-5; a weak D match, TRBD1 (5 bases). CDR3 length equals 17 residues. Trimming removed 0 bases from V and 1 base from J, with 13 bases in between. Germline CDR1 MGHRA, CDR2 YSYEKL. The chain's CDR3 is CASSQDPGVLSNQPQHF. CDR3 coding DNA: TGCGCCAGCAGCCAAGATCCGGGGGTATTGAGCAATCAGCCCCAGCATTTT.

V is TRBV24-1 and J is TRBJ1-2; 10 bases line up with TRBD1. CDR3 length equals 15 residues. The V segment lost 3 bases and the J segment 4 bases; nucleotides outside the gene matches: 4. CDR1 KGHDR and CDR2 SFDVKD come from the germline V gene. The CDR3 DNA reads TGTGCCACCAGTGATGTGGGACAGGGGTTCTATGGCTACACCTTC. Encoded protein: CATSDVGQGFYGYTF.

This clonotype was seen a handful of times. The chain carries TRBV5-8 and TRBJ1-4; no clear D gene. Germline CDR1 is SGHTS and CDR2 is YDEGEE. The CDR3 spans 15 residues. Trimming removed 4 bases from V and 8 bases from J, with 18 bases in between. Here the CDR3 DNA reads TGTGCCAGCAGCCAAGCAAAAGGAGTAGGGGAAAAACTGTTTTTT. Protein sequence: CASSQAKGVGEKLFF.

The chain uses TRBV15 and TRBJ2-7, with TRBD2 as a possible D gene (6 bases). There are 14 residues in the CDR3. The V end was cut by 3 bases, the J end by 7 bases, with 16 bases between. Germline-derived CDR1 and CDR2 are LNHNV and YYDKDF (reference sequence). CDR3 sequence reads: CATSSLAVPAEQYF. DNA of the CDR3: TGTGCCACCAGCAGCTTAGCGGTCCCGGCGGAGCAGTACTTC.

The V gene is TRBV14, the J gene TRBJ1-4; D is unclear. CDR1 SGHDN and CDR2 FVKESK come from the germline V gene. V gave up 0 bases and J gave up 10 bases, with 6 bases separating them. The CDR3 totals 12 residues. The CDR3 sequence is CASSQDGGKLFF. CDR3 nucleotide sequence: TGTGCCAGCAGCCAAGATGGAGGAAAACTGTTTTTT.

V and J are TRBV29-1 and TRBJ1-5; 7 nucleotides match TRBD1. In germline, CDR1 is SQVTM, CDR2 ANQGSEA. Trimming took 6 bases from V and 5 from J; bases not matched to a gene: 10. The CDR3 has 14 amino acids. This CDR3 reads CSVRQGKGDQPQHF. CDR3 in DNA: TGCAGCGTCCGACAGGGAAAGGGGGATCAGCCCCAGCATTTT.